This entry lists 5 T cell receptor beta chains sequenced from one sample in a study of shared clonotypes between healthy human individuals. CD45RO-negative, CCR7-positively selected cells formed the naive CD8 fraction, excluding terminally differentiated effector memory CD45RA+ cells. Generated by immunoSEQ multiplex PCR, the TCRdb table keeps only in-frame clones and is missing some. Among around 2.1 million clones, 90% to 95% were seen once, and the ten largest hold under 2%. The specimen sequenced was naive CD8+ T cells from PBMCs. The receptors derive from a man aged 18 to 29 in good health. Some clones in this sample may be carry-over from other donors' samples.

The chain combines TRBV28 with TRBJ1-2, with D possibly matching TRBD1 (6 bases). The CDR3 extends over 19 amino acids. Germline V gene lookup returns CDR1 MDHEN and CDR2 SYDVKM. V was clipped by 6 bases and J by 0 bases, with 26 bases between them. The CDR3 DNA is TGTGCCAGCAGCATTCTAGGGGGTATCATAGACCCAGCTAACTATGGCTACACCTTC. Translating gives CASSILGGIIDPANYGYTF.

This clone occurred once. The J gene is TRBJ2-7, the V gene TRBV27; D may correspond to TRBD1 or TRBD2 (5 bases each). The CDR3 length is 14 residues. Trimming left V 8 bases short and J 3 bases short, with 17 bases between. Per the germline V gene, CDR1 is MNHEY and CDR2 is SMNVEV (reference sequence). CDR3 sequence: CASGPRDGLYEQYF. CDR3 nucleotides: TGTGCCAGCGGGCCCCGGGACGGTCTCTACGAGCAGTACTTC.

In the case of this clone: This sample also contains other DNA sequences that code for the same CDR3. This rearrangement joins TRBV7-7 to TRBJ2-7; no definite D call. Germline V gene data show CDR1 as SSHAT and CDR2 as FNYEAQ (reference sequence). V lost 3 bases and J lost 6, with 9 bases in between. This CDR3 is built from 12 residues. The CDR3 protein is CASSLRGGEQYF. The CDR3 region has the DNA TGTGCCAGCAGCTTGAGAGGTGGCGAGCAGTACTTC.

CDR3 sequence: CALRRRGSGYEQYF. CDR3 in DNA: TGTGCCCTGCGTAGGAGGGGGTCGGGCTACGAGCAGTACTTC. The chain uses TRBV30 and TRBJ2-7; D is possibly TRBD1 or TRBD2 (6 bases each). CDR3 length: 14 residues. The V end lost 8 bases, the J end lost 3 bases, and 20 bases lay between the germline ends. Germline loops: CDR1 GTSNPN, CDR2 SVGIG (reference sequence).

The chain uses TRBV4-1 and TRBJ2-5; 8 nucleotides match TRBD2. This CDR3 is built from 17 residues. Per germline, CDR1 MGHRA and CDR2 YSYEKL. V gave up 2 bases and J gave up 5 bases; unmatched junction bases: 13. This CDR3 reads CASSQKGLGRIGETQYF. The CDR3 coding sequence is TGCGCCAGCAGCCAAAAGGGACTAGGCCGAATTGGTGAGACCCAGTACTTC.